Listed below are T cell receptor beta chains from one sample, sequenced in a study of blood T cell repertoires in COVID-19. Here immunoSEQ multiplex PCR was the method, and the copy in TCRdb shows in-frame clones only, minus some. Of roughly 150,000 clones in the sample, 80% to 90% were seen once. Sequencing used peripheral blood. These receptor sequences come from a man younger than 30 with COVID-19, enrolled during active disease. CDR3s leave out the opening cysteine and the closing phenylalanine or tryptophan.

V: TRBV30; J: TRBJ1-2; CDR3: AWSTNWALPNYGYT
V: TRBV9; J: TRBJ2-7; CDR3: ASSVVDGGNEQY
V: TRBV30; J: TRBJ2-7; CDR3: AWTRAAGGHEQY
V: TRBV7-2; J: TRBJ1-5; CDR3: ASSVTGNQPQH
V: TRBV11-2; J: TRBJ2-7; CDR3: ASSLGGTTYEQY
V: TRBV5-6; J: TRBJ2-7; CDR3: ASVSSILYEQY
V: TRBV7-9; J: TRBJ2-5; CDR3: ASSLGLPEDAQETQY
V: TRBV28; J: TRBJ1-6; CDR3: ASSRLSSYNSPLH
V: TRBV28; J: TRBJ2-2; CDR3: ASRPPYRGEELF
V: TRBV29-1; J: TRBJ2-1; CDR3: SARGQSYNEQF
V: TRBV5-4; J: TRBJ2-1; CDR3: ASSPAGTPLSFNEQF
V: TRBV29-1; J: TRBJ1-1; CDR3: SATQGARNTEAF
V: TRBV6-5; J: TRBJ2-2; CDR3: ASSATRVYTGELF
V: TRBV10-1; J: TRBJ2-7; CDR3: ASSEGLAGGLSEQY
V: TRBV18; J: TRBJ2-7; CDR3: ASSPGTSGTHLYEQY
V: TRBV5-1; J: TRBJ2-7; CDR3: ASSLGGVATSYEQY
V: TRBV19; J: TRBJ1-6; CDR3: ASRKTGSDSPLH
V: TRBV30; J: TRBJ2-1; CDR3: AWSVYIRAAYNEQF
V: TRBV30; J: TRBJ1-1; CDR3: AWSGDRGTEAF
V: TRBV10-2; J: TRBJ2-5; CDR3: ASSESGLQETQY
V: TRBV5-1; J: TRBJ2-7; CDR3: ASSLLDYEQY
V: TRBV4-3; J: TRBJ2-3; CDR3: ASSQDGTGITDTQY
V: TRBV28; J: TRBJ2-7; CDR3: ASSLRGNPPYEQY
V: TRBV28; J: TRBJ2-1; CDR3: ASSLLVTSYNEQF
V: TRBV30; J: TRBJ1-1; CDR3: AWSQQGARTEAF
V: TRBV28; J: TRBJ2-7; CDR3: ASTRTSEGQY
V: TRBV28; J: TRBJ2-5; CDR3: ASSHRQQGKETQY
V: TRBV11-3; J: TRBJ2-3; CDR3: ASSLGHSADTQY
V: TRBV7-6; J: TRBJ2-7; CDR3: ASSLTEGSSYEQY
V: TRBV27; J: TRBJ1-5; CDR3: ASSFIDQPQH
V: TRBV10-3; J: TRBJ1-3; CDR3: AITGGRGSTSGNTIY
V: TRBV5-4; J: TRBJ1-1; CDR3: ASSKGGGGATEAF
V: TRBV24-1; J: TRBJ2-7; CDR3: ATSDGTTGLVHEQY
V: TRBV6-1; J: TRBJ2-5; CDR3: ASSDPGTGETQY
V: TRBV5-6; J: TRBJ2-1; CDR3: ASRFIQF
V: TRBV19; J: TRBJ2-3; CDR3: ASSIPAGAPTDTQY
V: TRBV7-9; J: TRBJ2-2; CDR3: ASSPPGGTYQNTGELF
V: TRBV10-2; J: TRBJ1-1; CDR3: ASSAVNTEAF
V: TRBV5-6; J: TRBJ2-7; CDR3: ASSLEGRYEQY
V: TRBV6-5; J: TRBJ2-7; CDR3: ASTPLAAYEQY
V: TRBV5-1; J: TRBJ2-1; CDR3: ASSLGGDSGKAYNEQF
V: TRBV7-6; J: TRBJ2-1; CDR3: ASSRPGLAGGSSINEQF
V: TRBV12-3/TRBV12-4; J: TRBJ1-2; CDR3: ASNLGPYGYT
V: TRBV19; J: TRBJ2-3; CDR3: ASSAHSGGSTDTQY
V: TRBV7-2; J: TRBJ2-5; CDR3: ASSLGGYSGETQY
V: TRBV6-4; J: TRBJ2-2; CDR3: ASSSGSTGELF
V: TRBV18; J: TRBJ2-7; CDR3: ASSPGSGTSYEQY
V: TRBV9; J: TRBJ2-7; CDR3: ASSTSGTEGEQY
V: TRBV4-1; J: TRBJ2-1; CDR3: ASSPDGTGAAYNEQF
V: TRBV5-6; J: TRBJ2-2; CDR3: ASSLGTGRTGELF
V: TRBV19; J: TRBJ2-6; CDR3: ASSIGEGAGANVLT
V: TRBV30; J: TRBJ1-4; CDR3: AWSAGGREKLL
V: TRBV6-5; J: TRBJ2-7; CDR3: ASRRGTSGSYEQY
V: TRBV9; J: TRBJ2-7; CDR3: ASSLGDGGFSYEQY
V: TRBV19; J: TRBJ2-1; CDR3: ASSILGRGESYNEQF